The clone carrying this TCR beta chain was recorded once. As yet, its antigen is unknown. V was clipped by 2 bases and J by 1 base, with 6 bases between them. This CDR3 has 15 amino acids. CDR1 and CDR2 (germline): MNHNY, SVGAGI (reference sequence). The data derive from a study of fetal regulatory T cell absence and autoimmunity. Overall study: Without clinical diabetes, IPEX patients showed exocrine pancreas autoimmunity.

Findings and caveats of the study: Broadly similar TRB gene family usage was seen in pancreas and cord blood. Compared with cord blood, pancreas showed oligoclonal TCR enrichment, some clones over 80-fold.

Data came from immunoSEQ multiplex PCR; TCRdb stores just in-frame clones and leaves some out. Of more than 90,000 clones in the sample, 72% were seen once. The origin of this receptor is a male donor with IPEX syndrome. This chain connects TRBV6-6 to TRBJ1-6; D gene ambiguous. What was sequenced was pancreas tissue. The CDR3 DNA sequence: TGTGCCAGCAGTTACGGCCAGTCCTATAATTCACCCCTCCACTTT. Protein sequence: CASSYGQSYNSPLHF.